This entry lists 26 T cell receptor beta chains sequenced from one sample in a study of CD8 T cells in Susac syndrome. Random hexamers were used to reverse transcribe about 0.5 to 1 ug of RNA. TCRdb used MiXCR to reprocess the immunoSEQ multiplex PCR reads, holding one entry per CDR3 protein. The data show 100,000 or so distinct CDR3 sequences, 95% seen once. Sequenced sample: CD8+ T cells from PBMCs. The receptors were sampled from a human donor with Susac syndrome.

CDR3 in amino acids: CASRLRERSNQPQHF. The CDR3, as DNA: TGTGCCAGCAGGCTCAGGGAGCGTAGCAATCAGCCCCAGCATTTT. The V call is TRBV12-3 or TRBV12-4, the J call TRBJ1-5; D may be TRBD1 (5 bases). Between the trimmed V and J ends, which lost 6 bases and 0 bases, there was a span of 12 bases. CDR3 length: 15 residues.

The J gene is TRBJ1-1, the V gene TRBV29-1; possibly TRBD1 for D (6 bases). The germline gives CDR1 SQVTM, CDR2 ANQGSEA. The germline V and J ends were trimmed by 1 base and 1 base, with 10 bases remaining between them. This CDR3 spans 14 amino acids. The CDR3 DNA sequence: TGCAGCGTTGAAGGGCGACAGGCGAACACTGAAGCTTTCTTT. This gives the protein CSVEGRQANTEAFF.

This clonotype has more than one count but fewer than ten. The gene calls are TRBV20-1 and TRBJ2-3; 9 nucleotides agree with TRBD2. Unmatched junction bases numbered 0, after V lost 2 bases and J lost 0 bases. Germline V lookup: CDR1 DFQATT, CDR2 SNEGSKA (reference sequence). The CDR3 totals 14 residues. The CDR3 DNA is TGCAGTGCTAGACTAGCGGGGAGCACAGATACGCAGTATTTT. Protein product: CSARLAGSTDTQYF.

V and J are TRBV29-1 and TRBJ2-1; either TRBD1 or TRBD2 may fit D (5 bases each). This CDR3 spans 15 amino acids. V shed 6 bases and J shed 9 bases, with 24 bases lying between them. CDR1 SQVTM and CDR2 ANQGSEA come from the germline V gene. The CDR3 DNA sequence: TGCAGCGTCCCCCGCCCTCGGGGCGGCTACGCTGAGCAGTTCTTC. Its protein is CSVPRPRGGYAEQFF.

V and J are TRBV10-3 and TRBJ1-4; D is undetermined. The CDR3 runs 12 residues. Per the germline V gene, CDR1 is ENHRY and CDR2 is SYGVKD. V lost 4 bases, J lost 3 bases, and 3 bases lay in between. The CDR3, as DNA: TGTGCCATCAGTGCCTCTAATGAAAAACTGTTTTTT. This codes for CAISASNEKLFF.

This clonotype appeared once. This rearrangement joins TRBV29-1 to TRBJ2-5; 7 bases align to TRBD1. This CDR3 is 15 amino acids long. Germline-derived CDR1 and CDR2 are SQVTM and ANQGSEA. V shed 3 bases and J 1 base; nucleotides not matched to a gene: 8. The CDR3 coding sequence is TGCAGCGTTGATCCCGGGACAGCCAGCCAAGAGACCCAGTACTTC. It specifies CSVDPGTASQETQYF.

This clonotype has only one observation. The genes are TRBV5-4 and TRBJ2-1, with 11 nucleotides matching TRBD2. Losses at the gene ends were 7 bases for V and 4 bases for J; bases not matched to a gene: 4. Per the germline V gene, CDR1 is SGHNT and CDR2 is YYREEE (reference sequence). The CDR3 has 14 residues. The CDR3: CASGTSGGYNEQFF. The CDR3 region has the DNA TGTGCCAGCGGCACTAGCGGGGGTTACAATGAGCAGTTCTTC.

The J gene is TRBJ2-2, the V gene TRBV14, with unresolved D. CDR1 is SGHDN and CDR2 is FVKESK in the germline V gene. The CDR3 consists of 17 residues. V lost 1 base to trimming and J lost 0 bases, with 12 bases between them. CDR3 nucleotides: TGTGCCAGCAGCCAAGTTTTTCCACCCGCGAACACCGGGGAGCTGTTTTTT. Amino acid sequence: CASSQVFPPANTGELFF.

This clonotype was counted between two and nine times. The chain carries TRBV29-1 and TRBJ1-2, with TRBD1 identical over 9 bases. With V trimmed by 7 bases and J by 2 bases, 2 bases remained unmatched. Germline lookup yields CDR1 SQVTM and CDR2 ANQGSEA. This CDR3 region has 12 residues. The CDR3 reads CSGTGDNYGYTF. CDR3 in DNA: TGCAGCGGGACAGGGGACAACTATGGCTACACCTTC.

The chain carries TRBV13 and TRBJ2-7; no clear D gene. V was trimmed by 3 bases and J by 2 bases, leaving 14 bases between them. CDR3 length: 15 amino acids. Germline CDR1 PRHDT, CDR2 FYEKMQ (reference sequence). The CDR3 here is CASSFFHDIAYEQYF. DNA for the CDR3: TGTGCCAGCAGCTTTTTCCATGACATCGCCTACGAGCAGTACTTC.

The gene calls are TRBV4-1 and TRBJ1-1; D is unclear. The V end lost 7 bases, the J end lost 3 bases, and 9 bases lay between the germline ends. Germline CDR1 is MGHRA and CDR2 is YSYEKL. The length of the CDR3 is 12 residues. CDR3 amino acids: CASNREDTEAFF. The CDR3 DNA reads as TGCGCCAGCAACCGAGAAGACACTGAAGCTTTCTTT.

The chain employs TRBV3-1 and TRBJ1-1; D unclear. The CDR3 loop spans 11 amino acids. Trimming cost V 1 base and J 6 bases, with 3 bases left between them. The germline CDR1 and CDR2 sequences are LGHDT and YNNKEL (reference sequence). The CDR3: CASSQGPEAFF. The CDR3 DNA is TGTGCCAGCAGCCAAGGGCCTGAAGCTTTCTTT.

V and J are TRBV12-3 or TRBV12-4 and TRBJ2-1, with TRBD2 matching 8 bases. J lost 2 bases, V lost 4 bases, and 7 bases had no gene match. The CDR3 is 16 residues long. Here the CDR3 reads CASSSNSGITYNEQFF. As DNA, the CDR3 is TGTGCCAGCAGTTCCAATAGCGGGATAACCTACAATGAGCAGTTCTTC.

The chain employs TRBV5-1 and TRBJ2-1, with 11 bases matching TRBD1. CDR1 is SGHRS and CDR2 is YFSETQ in the germline V gene. There are 16 residues in the CDR3. J lost 5 bases, V lost 5 bases, and 9 bases had no gene match. CDR3 loop: CASSPQPGQGDNEQFF. The DNA for the CDR3 is TGCGCCAGCAGTCCGCAACCGGGACAGGGGGACAATGAGCAGTTCTTC.

The genes are TRBV6-4 and TRBJ2-1, with D possibly being TRBD2 (7 bases). The CDR3 contains 16 residues. The V gene's germline CDR1 is MRHNA and CDR2 SNTAGT. Trimming removed 4 bases from V and 8 bases from J, with 21 bases in between. The CDR3 coding sequence is TGTGCCAGCAGTGTGGAGGGACCAGGCGGGGGCGATGAGCAGTTCTTC. Its translation is CASSVEGPGGGDEQFF.

The chain uses TRBV29-1 and TRBJ1-1; D possibly corresponds to TRBD1 (5 bases). From germline, CDR1 is SQVTM and CDR2 ANQGSEA. The CDR3 is made up of 13 amino acids. V lost 1 base and J 5 bases, leaving 11 bases between the germline ends. CDR3 DNA sequence: TGCAGCGTTGAAGGTGGGGGGAGAACTGAAGCTTTCTTT. It yields the protein CSVEGGGRTEAFF.

This clonotype was counted a single time. This rearrangement joins TRBV28 to TRBJ2-2; TRBD2 matches 8 bases. CDR1 and CDR2 (germline): MDHEN, SYDVKM. The CDR3 is 14 amino acids. V lost 6 bases to trimming and J lost 7 bases; unmatched junction nucleotides: 7. DNA of the CDR3: TGTGCCAGCAGCAGCGGGAGTTGGAACGGGGAGCTGTTTTTT. It is translated as CASSSGSWNGELFF.

This chain uses TRBV12-3 or TRBV12-4 with TRBJ1-2; TRBD1 is a possible D gene (6 bases). The CDR3 extends over 14 amino acids. V lost 2 bases to trimming and J lost 4 bases, with 11 bases between them. The CDR3 is CASSLLGRGYGYTF. CDR3 DNA sequence: TGTGCCAGCAGTTTATTAGGCAGGGGCTATGGCTACACCTTC.

V is TRBV20-1 and J is TRBJ2-1, with 7 nucleotides matching TRBD2. CDR1 and CDR2 (germline): DFQATT, SNEGSKA (reference sequence). Trimming removed 0 bases from V and 10 bases from J; junction bases left unmatched: 3. This CDR3 spans 12 amino acids. The CDR3 DNA reads TGCAGTGCTAGAGATGGGGGGGGAGAGCAGTTCTTC. Protein: CSARDGGGEQFF.

The chain has TRBV5-8 and TRBJ2-7; TRBD1 matches 8 bases. CDR3 length: 16 residues. Germline loops: CDR1 SGHTS, CDR2 YDEGEE. Trimming at V came to 2 bases and at J to 1 base, leaving 8 bases not matched to a gene. DNA for the CDR3: TGTGCCAGCAGCTTTCCGACAGGGGCGGGATCCTACGAGCAGTACTTC. Amino acids: CASSFPTGAGSYEQYF.

V and J are TRBV7-2 and TRBJ2-5; 8 bases match TRBD2. The J segment lost 4 bases and the V segment lost 3 bases, leaving 4 bases of the junction unmatched. CDR3 length equals 14 residues. CDR1 is SGHTA and CDR2 is FQGNSA in the germline V gene. The DNA of the CDR3 is TGTGCCAGCAGCTTGGGGACTAGGGGAGAGACCCAGTACTTC. As protein: CASSLGTRGETQYF.

The chain carries TRBV23-1 and TRBJ2-7; D is unclear. TRBV23-1 is known as an ORF, though its function is uncertain. CDR3 length: 8 amino acids. Between the trimmed V and J ends, which lost 5 bases and 11 bases, there was a span of 4 bases. This CDR3 reads CASSMKYF. The CDR3 DNA is TGCGCCAGCAGTATGAAGTACTTC.

The genes are TRBV5-1 and TRBJ2-7, with D perhaps assigned TRBD1 or TRBD2 (5 bases each). The germline CDR1 and CDR2 sequences are SGHRS and YFSETQ. The V end lost 4 bases, the J end lost 0 bases, and 14 bases lay between the germline ends. This CDR3 comprises 15 residues. The CDR3: CASSEGPSGSYEQYF. The DNA of the CDR3 is TGCGCCAGCAGCGAGGGACCGTCAGGCTCCTACGAGCAGTACTTC. The full variable domain, with the rest looked up from reference TRBV5-1 and TRBJ2-7, is KAGVTQTPRYLIKTRGQQVTLSCSPISGHRSVSWYQQTPGQGLQFLFEYFSETQRNKGNFPGRFSGRQFSNSRSEMNVSTLELGDSALYLCASSEGPSGSYEQYFGPGTRLTVT.

This chain connects TRBV28 to TRBJ2-7; D is perhaps TRBD2 (5 bases). Germline CDR1 MDHEN, CDR2 SYDVKM. V was clipped by 5 bases and J by 2 bases, with 13 bases between them. The CDR3 length is 14 residues. CDR3 amino acids: CASSPPGETYEQYF. DNA for the CDR3: TGTGCCAGCAGTCCTCCCGGGGAGACCTACGAGCAGTACTTC.

The gene calls are TRBV7-2 and TRBJ1-3, with D possibly being TRBD1 (6 bases). In germline, CDR1 is SGHTA, CDR2 FQGNSA. V was shortened by 7 bases and J by 4 bases, with 23 bases between the two germline ends. This CDR3 is built from 17 residues. The CDR3 region has the DNA TGTGCCAGCACCCCTCCTCCCAGGGGATTGAAGGGAAACACCATATATTTT. Translating gives CASTPPPRGLKGNTIYF.

The CDR3 protein is CASSQVMDGYGYTF. Here the CDR3 DNA reads TGCGCCAGCAGCCAAGTGATGGATGGGTATGGCTACACCTTC. The rearrangement uses TRBV4-1 and TRBJ1-2; D remains ambiguous. Trimming shortened V by 1 base and J by 5 bases, and 11 bases separated the two germline ends. The CDR3 runs 14 residues. Germline assignment: CDR1 MGHRA and CDR2 YSYEKL.